The T cell receptor (beta chain) described here comes from a study of metastatic and nonmetastatic thyroid tumors. Study overall: Comparison of repertoires was carried out across blood and tumor or nodule tissue from malignant and benign thyroid patients.

No patient had received any treatment before thyroid surgery. Whole-study findings and limits: Versus benign nodules, malignant thyroid tumors reportedly had significantly higher TCR beta diversity, in blood and tumor.

Losses at the gene ends were 5 bases for V and 6 bases for J; bases not matched to a gene: 11. This CDR3 region has 15 residues. Germline CDR1 is MGHRA and CDR2 is YSYEKL. Authors' analysis steps: The study built a papillary thyroid cancer distant-metastasis classifier from CDR3 differences across clinicopathological groups. TCRdb re-called the PCR reads via MiXCR. For this entry, the V and J calls and clone size follow TCRdb and not the study's own pipeline. The sample consists of 9,000 to 13,000 clones, roughly 12% of them appearing once. Details on this clone: Its cognate antigen is unknown.

This rearrangement joins TRBV4-1 to TRBJ2-7, with TRBD1 matching over 9 bases. Input material: blood. The source of this sequence is a female donor with papillary thyroid cancer or a benign thyroid nodule (not recorded which). Some clones in this sample may be carry-over from other donors' samples. For the CDR3, the DNA is TGCGCCAGCAGCATCTCCGGGACAGGGATTCGCGAGCAGTACTTC. Its protein product is CASSISGTGIREQYF.